This entry is about one TCR beta chain. Its specificity is not known. V was pared by 2 bases and J by 1 base, with 11 bases between. Looked up from germline, CDR1 is MNHEY and CDR2 is SVGAGI. The CDR3 contains 16 residues. The sample comes from a study of OX40 agonist ivuxolimab in advanced cancers. Across the whole study: Ivuxolimab, an agonistic anti-OX40 (CD134) antibody, was given to patients. Patients enrolled in dose escalation were diagnosed with hepatocellular carcinoma, melanoma, renal cell or head and neck cancer. General observations from the study: Some nonresponders also had low normalized T-cell clonal expansion. Among expanded peripheral T cells, antigen specificity went undetermined.

This table comes from immunoSEQ multiplex PCR, and its TCRdb copy is limited to in-frame clones, with some not included. The data contain 15,000 to 20,000 clones, more than 60% of them singletons. The chain combines TRBV6-5 with TRBJ2-2, with D maybe TRBD2 (7 bases). The starting material was CD4+ or CD8+ T cells sorted from blood, obtained in a trial of the OX40 agonist ivuxolimab. The receptor comes from an adult with an advanced solid tumor such as melanoma, head and neck, liver or kidney cancer. The CDR3 loop reads CASSYGGAMNTGELFF. In nucleotides, the CDR3 is TGTGCCAGCAGTTACGGGGGGGCAATGAACACCGGGGAGCTGTTTTTT.